The 17 T cell receptor beta chains listed next were all sequenced from one sample in a study of early T cells in non-severe SARS-CoV-2 infection. TCRdb recomputed calls from the 5' RACE reads with MiXCR, one row per CDR3 protein. Here the sample spans 25,000 to 35,000 distinct CDR3 sequences, 5.5% to 7% being singletons. The sequencing sample was made of whole blood. These receptors came from an adult who was a healthcare worker with PCR-confirmed SARS-CoV-2 infection or an uninfected control (not recorded which).

A few counts support this clonotype. J is TRBJ1-2 and V is TRBV28; D gene ambiguous. The CDR3 length is 15 residues. CDR1 and CDR2 from the germline V gene are MDHEN and SYDVKM. The V and J ends lost 2 bases and 10 bases respectively, with 20 bases between them. In DNA, the CDR3 is TGTGCCAGCAGTTTAAGGTTCTTGGGCGAGCGTGACTACACCTTC. Protein: CASSLRFLGERDYTF.

This clonotype came up many times. V gene TRBV20-1 combines with J gene TRBJ2-7, with 9 bases that match TRBD1. The CDR3 is 13 residues long. V was pared by 4 bases and J by 1 base, with 2 bases of the junction left unmatched. Looked up from germline, CDR1 is DFQATT and CDR2 is SNEGSKA (reference sequence). CDR3 sequence reads: CSATGTGSYEQYF. The CDR3 DNA reads as TGCAGTGCTACCGGGACAGGGTCCTACGAGCAGTACTTC.

This clonotype was detected many times. The chain employs TRBV12-3 or TRBV12-4 and TRBJ2-7; D call uncertain. The CDR3 totals 15 residues. Trimming left V 6 bases short and J 0 bases short, with 15 bases between. The DNA of the CDR3 is TGTGCCAGCAGCAAAAGCGAGGCGGTCTCCTACGAGCAGTACTTC. It yields the protein CASSKSEAVSYEQYF.

The sample holds many counts of this clonotype. The gene calls are TRBV6-2 or TRBV6-3 and TRBJ2-1; 7 nucleotides match TRBD2. V lost 2 bases, J lost 5 bases, and 9 bases stayed unmatched. The germline V gene has CDR1 MNHEY and CDR2 SVGEGT. The CDR3 totals 16 residues. For the CDR3, the DNA is TGTGCCAGCAGTTACATGGCGGGGGATTTGAACAATGAGCAGTTCTTC. Encoded protein: CASSYMAGDLNNEQFF.

The sample holds a few counts of this clonotype. The chain joins TRBV13 to TRBJ1-5; D ambiguous. The CDR3 runs to 11 residues. Germline V gene sequence: CDR1 PRHDT, CDR2 FYEKMQ (reference sequence). Trimming pared 5 bases from V and 9 bases from J, leaving 8 bases between. The CDR3 loop reads CASSRFAPQHF. CDR3 bases: TGTGCCAGCAGCCGCTTTGCGCCCCAGCATTTT.

The chain is built from TRBV28 and TRBJ1-5, with D tentatively TRBD1 (5 bases). The V and J ends lost 7 bases and 6 bases respectively, with 19 bases between them. Germline lookup yields CDR1 MDHEN and CDR2 SYDVKM. The CDR3 spans 15 residues. The CDR3 DNA reads TGTGCCAGCACCCTGCAGGGAGCCCCTCTTCAGCCCCAGCATTTT. This codes for CASTLQGAPLQPQHF.

The rearrangement links TRBV7-6 to TRBJ2-1; 7 bases are shared with TRBD2. With V trimmed by 5 bases and J by 0 bases, 4 bases remained unmatched. Germline values: CDR1 SGHVS, CDR2 FNYEAQ. The CDR3 has 15 amino acids. The CDR3 spells CASSGGGPSYNEQFF. The CDR3 bases are TGTGCCAGCAGCGGCGGGGGACCCTCCTACAATGAGCAGTTCTTC.

This clonotype was observed a handful of times. V gene TRBV25-1 combines with J gene TRBJ1-6; D is possibly TRBD1 (5 bases). Trimming pared 1 base from V and 4 bases from J, leaving 8 bases between. The CDR3 length is 15 residues. Germline V CDR1 and CDR2: MGHDK, SYGVNS. In nucleotides, the CDR3 is TGTGCCAGCAGTGAATCGGGGACTTATAATTCACCCCTCCACTTT. It encodes CASSESGTYNSPLHF.

Many counts were recorded for this clonotype. This sequence joins TRBV3-1 and TRBJ2-3; 10 bases are shared with TRBD2. V was pared by 5 bases and J by 1 base, with 6 bases of the junction left unmatched. The CDR3 runs 16 residues. Per the germline V gene, CDR1 is LGHDT and CDR2 is YNNKEL (reference sequence). The CDR3 loop reads CASSEALAGGTDTQYF. CDR3 nucleotide sequence: TGTGCCAGCAGCGAAGCTCTAGCGGGGGGCACAGATACGCAGTATTTT.

This clonotype was seen at least ten times. The chain uses TRBV12-3 or TRBV12-4 and TRBJ1-2; no firm D call. The CDR3 has 16 residues. V was clipped by 6 bases and J by 8 bases, with 25 bases between them. CDR3 DNA: TGTGCCAGCAGCTCTTCCGTTTCAGGAGAGGGAGGAGGCTACACCTTC. Translating it yields CASSSSVSGEGGGYTF.

This clonotype was seen many times. V gene TRBV20-1 combines with J gene TRBJ1-5, with 12 bases matching TRBD1. V dropped 1 base and J dropped 2; count of bases not matched to a gene: 9. Looked up from germline, CDR1 is DFQATT and CDR2 is SNEGSKA (reference sequence). The CDR3 runs to 18 residues. In DNA, the CDR3 is TGCAGTGCTAGAGGGCACGGGACAGGGGGCTTGGGCAATCAGCCCCAGCATTTT. Translated, it gives CSARGHGTGGLGNQPQHF.

Many counts were recorded for this clonotype. The chain employs TRBV7-6 and TRBJ2-1, with D possibly TRBD1 on 6 matching bases. The CDR3 covers 15 residues. V was shortened by 4 bases and J by 7 bases, with 17 bases between the two germline ends. From germline, CDR1 is SGHVS and CDR2 FNYEAQ. The CDR3 coding sequence is TGTGCCAGCAGCTCAGAGGCAGGGGTAAGGAATGAGCAGTTCTTC. It yields the protein CASSSEAGVRNEQFF.

This clonotype was observed many times. The chain is built from TRBV12-3 or TRBV12-4 and TRBJ2-3; D is perhaps TRBD1 or TRBD2 (6 bases each). The V gene lost 9 bases and the J gene lost 3 bases, with 16 bases spanning the gap. The CDR3 totals 14 residues. CDR3 sequence reads: CASNRAGGTDTQYF. CDR3 bases: TGTGCCAGTAACAGGGCAGGAGGGACAGATACGCAGTATTTT.

This clonotype was counted between two and nine times. This chain connects TRBV11-2 to TRBJ1-1, with 7 bases fitting TRBD1. The germline CDR1 and CDR2 sequences are SGHAT and FQNNGV. CDR3 length: 14 amino acids. Trimming cost V 3 bases and J 2 bases; bases outside gene matches: 3. The CDR3 region has the DNA TGTGCCAGCAGCTTTGACAGGGTAAACACTGAAGCTTTCTTT. This translates into CASSFDRVNTEAFF.

The gene calls are TRBV12-3 or TRBV12-4 and TRBJ1-2; D may be TRBD1 (5 bases). The CDR3 totals 15 residues. The germline V and J ends were trimmed by 6 bases and 1 base, with 15 bases remaining between them. DNA for the CDR3: TGTGCCAGCAGGGGGGTTGGAAGGGTTAACTATGGCTACACCTTC. Translating gives CASRGVGRVNYGYTF.

This clonotype has ten or more counts. V and J are TRBV5-4 and TRBJ2-7; 8 bases fit TRBD1. V dropped 4 bases and J dropped 7; count of bases not matched to a gene: 13. Germline V gene lookup returns CDR1 SGHNT and CDR2 YYREEE (reference sequence). The CDR3 is 15 residues long. CDR3 DNA: TGTGCCAGCAGCGCGTCCTTGGACAGGGATTTTGAGCAGTACTTC. Translation: CASSASLDRDFEQYF.

The sample holds many counts of this clonotype. The CDR3 spells CASSRGEPDTQYF. The CDR3 DNA reads as TGTGCCAGCAGCCGCGGGGAACCAGATACGCAGTATTTT. The chain is built from TRBV12-3 or TRBV12-4 and TRBJ2-3, with D perhaps matching TRBD2 (6 bases). The CDR3 extends over 13 amino acids. Trimming stripped 6 bases from V and 4 bases from J, with 11 bases between.